Sequencing of this T cell receptor beta chain was carried out in a study of PD-L1 blockade in urothelial cancer. Looking at the study overall: About 90% of the 29 patients were men with bladder-origin urothelial cancer.

This clone was detected only once. The CDR3 runs 18 residues. Germline trimming cut 1 base from V and 5 bases from J; bases unmatched to any gene: 13. Germline V gene lookup returns CDR1 LNHNV and CDR2 YYDKDF (reference sequence). Locally advanced or metastatic urothelial carcinoma affected all patients. The table came from immunoSEQ multiplex PCR; TCRdb's copy has only in-frame clones and leaves some out. Found here are 70,000 to 75,000 clones, around 84% of them singletons; the top ten hold about 4.7%. The sequencing here drew on PBMCs, taken around atezolizumab (anti-PD-L1) treatment. The sequence was obtained from a man between 65 and 80 years old with urothelial cancer. The J gene is TRBJ2-5, the V gene TRBV15, with 10 bases aligning to TRBD1. The CDR3 protein is CATSRGARGQGRRETQYF. For the CDR3, the DNA is TGTGCCACCAGCAGAGGGGCACGGGGACAGGGGCGGCGGGAGACCCAGTACTTC.